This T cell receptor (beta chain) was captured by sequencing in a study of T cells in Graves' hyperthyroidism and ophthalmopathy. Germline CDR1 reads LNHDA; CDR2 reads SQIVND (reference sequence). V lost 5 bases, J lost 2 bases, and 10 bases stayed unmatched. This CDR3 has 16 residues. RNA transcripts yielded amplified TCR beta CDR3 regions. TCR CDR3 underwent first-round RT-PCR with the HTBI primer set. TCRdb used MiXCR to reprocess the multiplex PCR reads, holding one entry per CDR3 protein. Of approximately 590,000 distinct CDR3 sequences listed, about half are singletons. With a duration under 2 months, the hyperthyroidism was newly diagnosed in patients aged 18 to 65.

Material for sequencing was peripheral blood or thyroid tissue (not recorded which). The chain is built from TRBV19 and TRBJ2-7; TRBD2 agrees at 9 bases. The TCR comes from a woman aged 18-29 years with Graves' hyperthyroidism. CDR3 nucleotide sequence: TGTGCCAGTAGTTCCCAGAGGCTAGCGGGAACCTACGAGCAGTACTTC. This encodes CASSSQRLAGTYEQYF.